This entry is about one T cell receptor beta chain. There is no known antigen for this receptor. Per-base quality was not reported, and no clone a single base away is much larger than it. The sample's time point, from its label and the paper: baseline before first vaccination. Samples from vaccinated people were obtained from the UK trials COV001 and COV002, which included a single-blind randomized controlled phase 2/3 trial of AZD1222 (ChAdOx1 nCoV-19) in healthy adults. For TCRbeta chain sequencing, PBMC samples were collected from trial participants at day 0 and at day 28 after the second dose. The data derive from a study of T cell responses to AZD1222 COVID-19 vaccine (dated by TCRdb to the early 2020s). The study in broad terms: AZD1222 recipients with second doses at about 4 weeks or about 12 weeks were pooled, because spike-specific TCR depth and breadth did not differ between schedules. Trial participants were enrolled into age subgroups of 18-55, 56-69 and 70-plus years, which contained roughly 150, 30 and 60 TCR-sequenced participants, respectively. A total of about 240 trial participants underwent TCR sequencing, of whom roughly 210 received two doses of AZD1222 and about 25 received two doses of the MenACWY control vaccine. Findings and caveats that apply to the study as a whole: Epitopes outside the regions mutated in the B.1.351 and B.1.1.7 variants were reportedly recognized by nearly half of the unique spike-specific TCRs. Participants were mostly white British and included more females than males, and it was suggested by the authors that clonal diversity may have been underestimated. Conclusions about previously exposed vaccinees were limited because only 5 or 6 AZD1222 recipients were SARS-CoV-2 seropositive at baseline. The vaccine-associated CD4 TCRs covered the entire spike protein, and the dominant responses fell in regions 160-218 and 743-854. A significant rise in spike-specific TCR breadth and depth was observed after two AZD1222 doses relative to day 0 and relative to MenACWY recipients. The 56-69-year group was small, and its depth increase did not reach significance, likely because of low power. No day 14 peak-response samples were available, so repertoires were characterized only after the peak T cell response.

At the junction V is shortened by 6 bases and J by 0 bases, with 19 bases in between. CDR1 is given as SGHDT and CDR2 as YYEEEE, both from the germline V gene. The CDR3 contains 17 residues, cysteine and phenylalanine counted. Just the 51-base CDR3 DNA is kept, in frame starting at base 1. The CDR3 regions of human TCRbeta chains were analyzed by immunosequencing. The paper's processing steps were these. Repertoire TCRs were checked for matches against a reference library of SARS-CoV-2-specific TCRs that had been generated using the MIRA antigen-specificity platform. Breadth was defined as the fraction of unique TCRs that were SARS-CoV-2-associated. Depth was defined as the fraction of total T cells that were SARS-CoV-2-associated. Using the MIRA data, each spike-specific TCR was mapped to the spike region that the TCR reacts to and placed in a CD4 or CD8 class. Log10-transformed breadth and depth values were compared by one-way ANOVA with Sidak's multiple comparisons tests. TCRdb re-hosts the immuneACCESS table, in-frame sequences only. Its copies lack some clones; in the studies checked, an unresolved V gene accounts for under half of them, and the cause for the rest is not known. The D gene and trimming were derived from the DNA, and the V and J assignments and clone size from that table. A total of 140,000 to 150,000 clones appear in this sample, 93% of them only once. The top ten clonotypes cover under 6.5% of the sample.

The sequenced sample was peripheral blood, obtained on day 0 of AZD1222 vaccination. This receptor chain uses TRBV5-6 and TRBJ2-1; no D gene can be assigned with confidence. The clonotype was recovered from an adult in good health. CDR3 region: CASNPSYFRSSYNEQFF. The sequenced DNA is TGTGCCAGCAACCCGTCGTACTTCCGAAGCTCCTACAATGAGCAGTTCTTC. Full variable domain (CDR3 extended with the reference TRBV5-6 and TRBJ2-1 proteins): DAGVTQSPTHLIKTRGQQVTLRCSPKSGHDTVSWYQQALGQGPQFIFQYYEEEERQRGNFPDRFSGHQFPNYSSELNVNALLLGDSALYLCASNPSYFRSSYNEQFFGPGTRLTVL.